Listed below are T cell receptor beta chains from one sample, sequenced in a study of vaccination and CD4 T cells after COVID-19. These receptors have no known antigen. TCRdb passed the PCR reads through MiXCR, listing each CDR3 protein once. The sample records around 10,000 distinct CDR3 sequences, roughly 40% being singletons. The sample comprised CD4+ T cells from blood, cultured in vitro. These receptors were obtained from a human donor who had recovered from COVID-19. Each CDR3 is given with its conserved first and last residue. The order of the fields is V gene, clone size, D gene, J gene, CDR3 protein, CDR3 DNA. The D gene is left open where the match is weak. Clone size, where shown, is once, few, many, or a class for clones that have expanded.

>TRBV7-9|NA|NA|TRBJ1-2
CASSPQATGYTF
TGTGCCAGCAGCCCACAGGCTACTGGCTACACCTTC
>TRBV11-1|NA|NA|TRBJ2-3
CASGRLGVVSDTQYF
TGTGCCAGCGGGAGACTAGGAGTAGTCTCAGATACGCAGTATTTT
>TRBV28|once|TRBD1|TRBJ2-3
CASRLTGANTDTQYF
TGTGCCAGCAGGCTGACAGGGGCCAACACAGATACGCAGTATTTT
>TRBV18|NA|NA|TRBJ2-5
CASSLKLTDQETQYF
TGTGCCAGCTCACTAAAGCTGACAGACCAAGAGACCCAGTACTTC
>TRBV19|NA|TRBD1|TRBJ1-1
CATRDRAGTEAFF
TGTGCCACCCGGGACAGGGCAGGCACTGAAGCTTTCTTT
>TRBV20-1|NA|TRBD2|TRBJ2-1
CSALSGRAHNEQFF
TGCAGTGCATTGAGCGGGAGGGCTCACAATGAGCAGTTCTTC
>TRBV20-1|NA|NA|TRBJ1-2
CSARRFRAELGYTF
TGCAGTGCTAGAAGGTTCAGGGCGGAACTTGGCTACACCTTC
>TRBV6-1|NA|TRBD2|TRBJ2-7
CASRPRVAGVGSRSYEQYF
TGTGCCAGCAGACCCCGGGTAGCGGGAGTAGGTTCACGCTCCTACGAGCAGTACTTC
>TRBV7-2|NA|NA|TRBJ1-5
CASSFQGVGGNQPQHF
TGTGCCAGCAGCTTCCAAGGGGTCGGGGGCAATCAGCCCCAGCATTTT
>TRBV7-9|NA|TRBD1|TRBJ1-1
CASRQGAPEGTEAFF
TGCGCCAGTAGGCAGGGGGCGCCGGAAGGGACTGAAGCTTTCTTT
>TRBV18|NA|NA|TRBJ1-1
CASSPQDGQSSNTEAFF
TGTGCCAGCTCACCACAAGACGGACAGTCCTCAAACACTGAAGCTTTCTTT
>TRBV18|NA|NA|TRBJ1-4
CASSPNSVIGATNEKLFF
TGTGCCAGCTCACCGAACTCGGTTATCGGGGCGACTAATGAAAAACTGTTTTTT
>TRBV12-3/TRBV12-4|large|NA|TRBJ2-3
CASIPPGSGTQYF
TGTGCCAGCATCCCCCCCGGTTCTGGAACGCAGTATTTT
>TRBV20-1|few|NA|TRBJ2-1
CSAQGGEQFF
TGCAGTGCCCAGGGGGGTGAGCAGTTCTTC